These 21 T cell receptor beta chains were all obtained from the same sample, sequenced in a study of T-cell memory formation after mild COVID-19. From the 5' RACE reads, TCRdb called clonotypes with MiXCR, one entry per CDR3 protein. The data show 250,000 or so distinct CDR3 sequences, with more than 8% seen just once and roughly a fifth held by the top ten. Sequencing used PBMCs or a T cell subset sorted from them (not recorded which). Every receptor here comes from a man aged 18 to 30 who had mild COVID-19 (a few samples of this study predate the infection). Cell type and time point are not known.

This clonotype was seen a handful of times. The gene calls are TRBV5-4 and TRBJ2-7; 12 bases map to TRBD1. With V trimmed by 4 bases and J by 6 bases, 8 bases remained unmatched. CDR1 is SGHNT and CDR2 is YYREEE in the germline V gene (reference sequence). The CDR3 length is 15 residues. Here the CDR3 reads CASSSRDRGLGEQYF. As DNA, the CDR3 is TGTGCCAGCAGCAGCCGGGACAGGGGGCTGGGCGAGCAGTACTTC.

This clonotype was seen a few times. For the CDR3, the DNA is TGTGCCAGCAGTGTCCAAGGATCAAAGGGAGAGACCCAGTACTTC. Its protein product is CASSVQGSKGETQYF. The rearrangement joins TRBV2 to TRBJ2-5; D is unresolved. This CDR3 comprises 15 residues. V was cut by 4 bases and J by 4 bases, with 16 bases left in between. The germline V gene encodes CDR1 SNHLY and CDR2 FYNNEI. The full variable domain, its missing parts supplied by reference TRBV2 and TRBJ2-5, is EPEVTQTPSHQVTQMGQEVILRCVPISNHLYFYWYRQILGQKVEFLVSFYNNEISEKSEIFDDQFSVERPDGSNFTLKIRSTKLEDSAMYFCASSVQGSKGETQYFGPGTRLLVL.

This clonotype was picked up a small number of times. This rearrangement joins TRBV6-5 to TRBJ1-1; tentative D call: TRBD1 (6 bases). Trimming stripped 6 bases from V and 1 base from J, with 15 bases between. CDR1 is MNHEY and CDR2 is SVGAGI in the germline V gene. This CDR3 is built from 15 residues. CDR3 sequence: CASRHFGGANTEAFF. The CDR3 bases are TGTGCCAGCAGGCATTTCGGGGGGGCGAACACTGAAGCTTTCTTT.

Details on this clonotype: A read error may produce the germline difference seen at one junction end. CDR3 region: CASSPTRRPGLASLF. For the CDR3, the DNA is TGTGCCAGCAGCCCAACCCGCCGTCCGGGACTAGCCTCCCTTTTT. V and J are TRBV7-2 and TRBJ2-3; 9 nucleotides align to TRBD2. This CDR3 contains 15 residues. Germline CDR1 reads SGHTA; CDR2 reads FQGNSA.

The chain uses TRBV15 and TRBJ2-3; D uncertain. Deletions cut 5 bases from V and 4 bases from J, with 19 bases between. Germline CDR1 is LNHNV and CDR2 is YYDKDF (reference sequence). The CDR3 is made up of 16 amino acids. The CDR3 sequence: CATSGASSFLADTQYF. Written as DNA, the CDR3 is TGTGCCACCAGCGGTGCGTCTTCCTTTTTAGCAGATACGCAGTATTTT.

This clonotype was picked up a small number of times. CDR3 sequence reads: CASSPPAWGADTQYF. CDR3 DNA sequence: TGTGCCAGCAGCCCGCCGGCCTGGGGGGCAGATACGCAGTATTTT. This chain joins TRBV7-9 and TRBJ2-3; a possible D gene is TRBD2 (6 bases). V shed 5 bases and J shed 4 bases, with 16 bases lying between them. Germline CDR1 is SEHNR and CDR2 is FQNEAQ (reference sequence). CDR3 length: 15 residues.

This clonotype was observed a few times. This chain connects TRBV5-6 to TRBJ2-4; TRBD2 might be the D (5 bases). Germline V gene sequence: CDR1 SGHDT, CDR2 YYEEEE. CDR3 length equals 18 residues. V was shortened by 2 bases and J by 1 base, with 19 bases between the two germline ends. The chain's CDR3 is CASSFRPGRVMAKNIQYF. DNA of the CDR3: TGTGCCAGCAGCTTCCGACCGGGAAGAGTTATGGCCAAAAACATTCAGTACTTC.

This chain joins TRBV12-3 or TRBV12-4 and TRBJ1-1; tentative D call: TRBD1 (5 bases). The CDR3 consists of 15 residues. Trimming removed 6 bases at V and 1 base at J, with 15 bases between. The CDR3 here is CASSPGERKNTEAFF. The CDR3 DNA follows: TGTGCCAGCAGCCCGGGGGAAAGAAAGAACACTGAAGCTTTCTTT.

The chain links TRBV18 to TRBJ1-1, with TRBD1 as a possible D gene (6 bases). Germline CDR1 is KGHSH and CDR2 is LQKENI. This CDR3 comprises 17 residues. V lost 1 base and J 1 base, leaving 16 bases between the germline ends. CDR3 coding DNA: TGTGCCAGCTCACCACAAGTTTGGCAGACAGGGAACACTGAAGCTTTCTTT. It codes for CASSPQVWQTGNTEAFF.

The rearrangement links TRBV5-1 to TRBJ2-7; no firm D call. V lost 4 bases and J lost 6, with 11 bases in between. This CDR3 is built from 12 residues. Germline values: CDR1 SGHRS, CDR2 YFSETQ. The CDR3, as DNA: TGCGCCAGCAGCATGCTCATGGGCGAGCAGTACTTC. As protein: CASSMLMGEQYF.

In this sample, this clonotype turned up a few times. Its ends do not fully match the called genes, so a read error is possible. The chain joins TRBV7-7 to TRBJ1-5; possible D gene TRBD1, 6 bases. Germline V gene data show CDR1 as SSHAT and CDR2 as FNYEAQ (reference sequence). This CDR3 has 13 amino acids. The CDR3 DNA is TGTGCTAGCAGCTTGGGGGGCCCTCAGCCCCAGCATTTT. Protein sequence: CASSLGGPQPQHF.

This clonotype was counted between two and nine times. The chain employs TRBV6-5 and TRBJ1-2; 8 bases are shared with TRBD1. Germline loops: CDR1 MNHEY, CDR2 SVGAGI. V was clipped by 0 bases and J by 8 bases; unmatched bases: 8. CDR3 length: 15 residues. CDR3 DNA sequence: TGTGCCAGCAGTTACTCAGGACAGGGCTTCCTAGGCTACACCTTC. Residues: CASSYSGQGFLGYTF.

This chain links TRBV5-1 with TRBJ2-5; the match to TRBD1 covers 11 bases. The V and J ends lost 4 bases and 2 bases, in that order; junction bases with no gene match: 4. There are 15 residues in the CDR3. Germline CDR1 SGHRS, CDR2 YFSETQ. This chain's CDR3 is CASSPGQGGQETQYF. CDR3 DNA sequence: TGCGCCAGCAGCCCGGGACAGGGGGGACAAGAGACCCAGTACTTC.

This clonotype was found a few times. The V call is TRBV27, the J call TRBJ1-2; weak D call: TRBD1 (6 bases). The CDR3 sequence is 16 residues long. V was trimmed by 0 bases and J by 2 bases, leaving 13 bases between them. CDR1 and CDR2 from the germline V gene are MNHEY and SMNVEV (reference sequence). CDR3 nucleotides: TGTGCCAGCAGTTTATCGGGGGGACATTTGAACTATGGCTACACCTTC. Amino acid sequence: CASSLSGGHLNYGYTF.

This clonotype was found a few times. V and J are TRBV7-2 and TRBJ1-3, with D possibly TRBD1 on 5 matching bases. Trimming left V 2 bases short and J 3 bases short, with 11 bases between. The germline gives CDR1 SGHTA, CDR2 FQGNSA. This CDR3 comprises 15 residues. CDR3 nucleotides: TGTGCCAGCAGCTTATCCGGCAGGGATGGAAACACCATATATTTT. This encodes CASSLSGRDGNTIYF. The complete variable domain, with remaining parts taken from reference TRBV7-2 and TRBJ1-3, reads GAGVSQSPSNKVTEKGKDVELRCDPISGHTALYWYRQSLGQGLEFLIYFQGNSAPDKSGLPSDRFSAERTGGSVSTLTIQRTQQEDSAVYLCASSLSGRDGNTIYFGEGSWLTVV.

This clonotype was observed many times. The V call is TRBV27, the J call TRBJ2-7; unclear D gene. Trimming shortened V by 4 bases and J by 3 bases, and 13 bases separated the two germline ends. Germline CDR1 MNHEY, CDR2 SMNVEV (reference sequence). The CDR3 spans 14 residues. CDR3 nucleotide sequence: TGTGCCAGCAGTTCCCTTGTGGGGAACTACGAGCAGTACGTC. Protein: CASSSLVGNYEQYV.

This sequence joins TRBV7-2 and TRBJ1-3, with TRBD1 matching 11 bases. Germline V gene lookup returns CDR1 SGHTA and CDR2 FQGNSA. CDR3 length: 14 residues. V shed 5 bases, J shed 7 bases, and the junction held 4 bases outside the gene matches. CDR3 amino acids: CASSTRDRGNTIYF. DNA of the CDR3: TGTGCCAGCAGCACCCGGGACAGGGGGAACACCATATATTTT.

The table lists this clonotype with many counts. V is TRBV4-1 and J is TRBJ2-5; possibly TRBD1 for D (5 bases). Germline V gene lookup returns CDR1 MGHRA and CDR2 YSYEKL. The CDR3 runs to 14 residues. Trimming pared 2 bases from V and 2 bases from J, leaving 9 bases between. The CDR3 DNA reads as TGCGCCAGCAGCCAATATCAGGGTCAAGAGACCCAGTACTTC. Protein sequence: CASSQYQGQETQYF.

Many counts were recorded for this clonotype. This CDR3 is CATSRVSGNTDTQYF. The CDR3 nucleotides read TGTGCCACCAGCAGAGTTAGCGGTAACACAGATACGCAGTATTTT. The chain is built from TRBV15 and TRBJ2-3; maybe TRBD2 (6 bases). The V end was cut by 1 base, the J end by 2 bases, with 10 bases between. This CDR3 has 15 residues. The V gene's germline CDR1 is LNHNV and CDR2 YYDKDF (reference sequence).

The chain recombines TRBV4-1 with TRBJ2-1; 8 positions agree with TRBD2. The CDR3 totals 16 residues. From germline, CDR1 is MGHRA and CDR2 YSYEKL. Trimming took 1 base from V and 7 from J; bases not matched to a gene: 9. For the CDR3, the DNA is TGCGCCAGCAGCCAAGGGGACGGGGGGGCGCTTAATGAGCAGTTCTTC. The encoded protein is CASSQGDGGALNEQFF.

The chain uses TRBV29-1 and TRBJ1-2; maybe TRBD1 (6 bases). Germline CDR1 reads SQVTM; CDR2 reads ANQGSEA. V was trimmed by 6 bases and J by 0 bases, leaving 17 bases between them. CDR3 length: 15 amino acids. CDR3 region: CSVMAGVGANYGYTF. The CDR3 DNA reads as TGCAGCGTGATGGCAGGGGTAGGGGCTAACTATGGCTACACCTTC.